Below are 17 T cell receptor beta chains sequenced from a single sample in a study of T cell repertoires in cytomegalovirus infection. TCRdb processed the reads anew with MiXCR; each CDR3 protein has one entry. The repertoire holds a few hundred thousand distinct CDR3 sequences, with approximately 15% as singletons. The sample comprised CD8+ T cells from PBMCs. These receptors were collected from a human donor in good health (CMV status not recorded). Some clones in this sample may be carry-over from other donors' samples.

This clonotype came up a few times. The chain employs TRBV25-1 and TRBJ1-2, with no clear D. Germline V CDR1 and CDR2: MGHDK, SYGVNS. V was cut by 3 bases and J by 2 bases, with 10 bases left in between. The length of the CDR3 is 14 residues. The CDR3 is CASSDGDFNYGYTF. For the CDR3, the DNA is TGTGCCAGCAGTGATGGGGATTTCAACTATGGCTACACCTTC.

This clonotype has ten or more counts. The CDR3 bases are TGTGCCAGCAGCTCCTACGGGACTAGCTTCAATGAGCAGTTCTTC. Its translation: CASSSYGTSFNEQFF. The gene calls are TRBV7-3 and TRBJ2-1, with 9 bases fitting TRBD2. This CDR3 has 15 residues. Germline CDR1 reads SGHTA; CDR2 reads FQGTGA. Trimming at V came to 4 bases and at J to 6 bases, leaving 7 bases not matched to a gene.

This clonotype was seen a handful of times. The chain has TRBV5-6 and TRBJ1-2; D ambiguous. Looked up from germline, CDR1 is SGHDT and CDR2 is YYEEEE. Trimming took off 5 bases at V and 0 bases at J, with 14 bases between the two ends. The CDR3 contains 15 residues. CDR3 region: CASRRGLLANYGYTF. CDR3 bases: TGTGCCAGCAGGCGAGGACTGCTAGCTAACTATGGCTACACCTTC.

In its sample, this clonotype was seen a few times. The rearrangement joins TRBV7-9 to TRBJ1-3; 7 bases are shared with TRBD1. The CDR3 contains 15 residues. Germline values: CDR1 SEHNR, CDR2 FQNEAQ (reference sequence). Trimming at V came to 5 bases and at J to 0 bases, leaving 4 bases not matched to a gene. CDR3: CASSAQGDSGNTIYF. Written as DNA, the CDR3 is TGTGCCAGCAGCGCCCAGGGGGACTCTGGAAACACCATATATTTT.

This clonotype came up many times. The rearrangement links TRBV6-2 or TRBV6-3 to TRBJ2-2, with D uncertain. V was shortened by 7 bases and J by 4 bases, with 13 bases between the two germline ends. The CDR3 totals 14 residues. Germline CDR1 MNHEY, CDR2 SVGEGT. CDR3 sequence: CASKTEHITGELFF. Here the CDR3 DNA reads TGTGCCAGCAAAACAGAGCACATCACCGGGGAGCTGTTTTTT.

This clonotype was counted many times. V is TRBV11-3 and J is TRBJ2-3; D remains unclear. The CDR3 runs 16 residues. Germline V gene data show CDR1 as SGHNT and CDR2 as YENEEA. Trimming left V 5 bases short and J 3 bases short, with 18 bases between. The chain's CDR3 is CASSAGSGFRTDTQYF. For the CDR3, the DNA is TGTGCCAGCAGCGCCGGGTCAGGTTTCCGGACAGATACGCAGTATTTT.

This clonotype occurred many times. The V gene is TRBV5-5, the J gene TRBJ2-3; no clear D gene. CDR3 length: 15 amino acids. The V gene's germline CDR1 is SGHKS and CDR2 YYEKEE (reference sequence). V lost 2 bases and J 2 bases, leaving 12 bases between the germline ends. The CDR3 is CASSFGLYTTDTQYF. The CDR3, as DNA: TGTGCCAGCAGCTTCGGGCTCTATACCACAGATACGCAGTATTTT.

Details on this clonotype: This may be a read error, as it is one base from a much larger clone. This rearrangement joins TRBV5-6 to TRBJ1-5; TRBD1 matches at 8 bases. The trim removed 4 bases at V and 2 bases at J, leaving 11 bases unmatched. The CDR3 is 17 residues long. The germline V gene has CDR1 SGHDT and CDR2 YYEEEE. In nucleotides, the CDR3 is TGTGCCAGCAGCGTGGGTGCCAGGGGGCTCGGCAATCAGCCCCAGCATTTT. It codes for CASSVGARGLGNQPQHF.

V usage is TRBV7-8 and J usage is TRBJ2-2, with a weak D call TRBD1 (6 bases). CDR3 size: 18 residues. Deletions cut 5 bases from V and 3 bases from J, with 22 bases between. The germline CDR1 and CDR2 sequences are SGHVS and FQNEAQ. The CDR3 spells CASSLISPGHQYTGELFF. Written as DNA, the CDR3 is TGTGCCAGCAGCCTAATATCCCCGGGACACCAATACACCGGGGAGCTGTTTTTT.

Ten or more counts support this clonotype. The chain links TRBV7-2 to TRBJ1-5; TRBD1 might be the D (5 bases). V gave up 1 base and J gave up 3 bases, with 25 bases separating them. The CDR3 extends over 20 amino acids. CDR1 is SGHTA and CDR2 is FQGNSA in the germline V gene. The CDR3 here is CASSLEIPHQDNHLNQPQHF. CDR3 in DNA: TGTGCCAGCAGCTTAGAAATACCCCATCAGGACAATCACCTCAATCAGCCCCAGCATTTT.

CDR3 in DNA: TGTGCCAGCAGCTTTAGCGGGGGATACTCCTACAATGAGCAGTTCTTC. It encodes CASSFSGGYSYNEQFF. The chain has TRBV27 and TRBJ2-1; 9 bases agree with TRBD2. J was trimmed by 0 bases and V by 6 bases; bases with no gene match: 6. The length of the CDR3 is 16 residues. The germline gives CDR1 MNHEY, CDR2 SMNVEV (reference sequence).

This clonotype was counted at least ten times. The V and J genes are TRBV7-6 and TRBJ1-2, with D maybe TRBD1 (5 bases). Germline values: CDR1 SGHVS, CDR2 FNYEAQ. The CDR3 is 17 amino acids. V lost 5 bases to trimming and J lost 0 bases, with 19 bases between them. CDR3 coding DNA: TGTGCCAGCAGCAACCACGGCGGGCGGACATCTAACTATGGCTACACCTTC. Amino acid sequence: CASSNHGGRTSNYGYTF.

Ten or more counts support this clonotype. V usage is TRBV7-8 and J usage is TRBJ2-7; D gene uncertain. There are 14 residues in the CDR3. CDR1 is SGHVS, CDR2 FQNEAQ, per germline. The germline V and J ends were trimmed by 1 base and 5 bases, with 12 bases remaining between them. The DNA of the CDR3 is TGTGCCAGCAGCTTAGTGGAAGGGCTGCACGAGCAGTACTTC. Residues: CASSLVEGLHEQYF.

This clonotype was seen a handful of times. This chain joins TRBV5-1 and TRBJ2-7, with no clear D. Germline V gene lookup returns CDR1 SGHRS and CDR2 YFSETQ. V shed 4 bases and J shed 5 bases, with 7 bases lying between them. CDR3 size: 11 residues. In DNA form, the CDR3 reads TGCGCCAGCAGCCTTTTTAACGAGCAGTACTTC. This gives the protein CASSLFNEQYF. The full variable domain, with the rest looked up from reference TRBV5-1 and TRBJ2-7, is KAGVTQTPRYLIKTRGQQVTLSCSPISGHRSVSWYQQTPGQGLQFLFEYFSETQRNKGNFPGRFSGRQFSNSRSEMNVSTLELGDSALYLCASSLFNEQYFGPGTRLTVT.

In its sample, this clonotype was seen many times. CDR3 sequence (DNA): TGTGCCAGCAGTTATACCCGGCTGTACGAGCAGTACTTC. It codes for CASSYTRLYEQYF. The rearrangement uses TRBV6-2 or TRBV6-3 and TRBJ2-7; D gene ambiguous. The CDR3 contains 13 residues. Between the trimmed V and J ends, which lost 3 bases and 4 bases, there was a span of 10 bases. Germline V gene sequence: CDR1 MNHEY, CDR2 SVGEGT.

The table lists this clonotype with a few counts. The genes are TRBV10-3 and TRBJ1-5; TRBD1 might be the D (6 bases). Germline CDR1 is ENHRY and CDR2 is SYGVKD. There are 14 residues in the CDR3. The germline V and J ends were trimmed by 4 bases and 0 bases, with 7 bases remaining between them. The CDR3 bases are TGTGCCATCAGTGCAGGGGCTAGCAATCAGCCCCAGCATTTT. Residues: CAISAGASNQPQHF.

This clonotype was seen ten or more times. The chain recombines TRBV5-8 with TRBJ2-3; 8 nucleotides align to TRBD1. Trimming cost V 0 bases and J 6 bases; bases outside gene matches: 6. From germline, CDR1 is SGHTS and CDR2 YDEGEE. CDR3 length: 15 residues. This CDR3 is CASSLGQGNSDTQYF. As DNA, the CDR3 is TGTGCCAGCAGCTTGGGACAGGGGAATTCGGATACGCAGTATTTT.